Below, 13 T cell receptor beta chains from the same sample are listed, as sequenced in a study of patients and donors after allogeneic stem cell transplantation. TCRdb ran MiXCR on the RT-PCR reads and lists one entry per CDR3 protein. The sample records approximately 7,400 distinct CDR3 sequences, 10% to 15% being singletons. Material for sequencing was blood, either unsorted or a sorted T cell fraction (not recorded which). The source is a human donor who was either an allogeneic HSCT recipient or a stem cell or donor lymphocyte infusion donor (not recorded which). It is not recorded whose cells these are; they may come from a transplant donor.

This clonotype was detected only a few times. The CDR3 loop is CSASQTGPHTGELFF. The CDR3 bases are TGCAGTGCTTCCCAGACAGGACCCCACACCGGGGAGCTGTTTTTT. The chain uses TRBV20-1 and TRBJ2-2, with D possibly matching TRBD1 (6 bases). V was trimmed by 5 bases and J by 3 bases, leaving 16 bases between them. The CDR3 is made up of 15 amino acids. The germline gives CDR1 DFQATT, CDR2 SNEGSKA (reference sequence).

This clonotype was counted at least ten times. The genes are TRBV29-1 and TRBJ1-1; 7 nucleotides agree with TRBD1. This CDR3 contains 13 residues. The ends lost 6 bases at V and 4 bases at J; junction bases unmatched: 8. Germline V gene sequence: CDR1 SQVTM, CDR2 ANQGSEA. The chain's CDR3 is CSVVLTGITEAFF. The CDR3 bases are TGCAGCGTGGTATTGACAGGGATCACTGAAGCTTTCTTT.

This clonotype was seen a handful of times. This rearrangement joins TRBV4-1 to TRBJ2-5; D remains unclear. Germline-derived CDR1 and CDR2 are MGHRA and YSYEKL. V was shortened by 0 bases and J by 3 bases, with 11 bases between the two germline ends. The CDR3 is 15 residues long. CDR3 sequence reads: CASSQDNNLKETQYF. The CDR3 DNA reads TGCGCCAGCAGCCAAGATAATAACCTAAAAGAGACCCAGTACTTC.

This clonotype was picked up a small number of times. The chain has TRBV15 and TRBJ2-5; D possibly corresponds to TRBD2 (6 bases). Trimming left V 0 bases short and J 5 bases short, with 16 bases between. This CDR3 region has 16 residues. CDR1 is LNHNV and CDR2 is YYDKDF in the germline V gene (reference sequence). CDR3 region: CATSRDPGVSGETQYF. CDR3 nucleotides: TGTGCCACCAGCAGAGATCCGGGGGTGTCGGGTGAGACCCAGTACTTC. Filled out from reference TRBV15 and TRBJ2-5, the complete variable domain reads DAMVIQNPRYQVTQFGKPVTLSCSQTLNHNVMYWYQQKSSQAPKLLFHYYDKDFNNEADTPDNFQSRRPNTSFCFLDIRSPGLGDTAMYLCATSRDPGVSGETQYFGPGTRLLVL.

This clonotype was observed at least ten times. The chain is built from TRBV11-2 and TRBJ2-3, with 10 bases that match TRBD2. Per germline, CDR1 SGHAT and CDR2 FQNNGV. The CDR3 length is 12 residues. Trimming cost V 11 bases and J 7 bases; bases outside gene matches: 6. The CDR3 sequence is CASYSGGNTQYF. The DNA of the CDR3 is TGTGCCTCATATAGCGGGGGGAATACGCAGTATTTT. The whole variable domain, remainder taken from reference TRBV11-2 and TRBJ2-3, is EAGVAQSPRYKIIEKRQSVAFWCNPISGHATLYWYQQILGQGPKLLIQFQNNGVVDDSQLPKDRFSAERLKGVDSTLKIQPAKLEDSAVYLCASYSGGNTQYFGPGTRLTVL.

By proportion, this clonotype is medium-sized. The rearrangement links TRBV4-3 to TRBJ2-3; D is possibly TRBD2 (5 bases). CDR3 length: 16 amino acids. CDR1 and CDR2 from the germline V gene are LGHNA and YSLEER. Trimming cost V 0 bases and J 6 bases, with 16 bases left between them. The CDR3 nucleotides are TGCGCCAGCAGCCAAGATCCGGGCGGACTCGGTGATACGCAGTATTTT. It yields the protein CASSQDPGGLGDTQYF.

In this sample, this clonotype turned up a few times. The chain links TRBV19 to TRBJ2-1; 9 bases are a match to TRBD2. V lost 5 bases, J lost 8 bases, and 13 bases stayed unmatched. Germline V gene lookup returns CDR1 LNHDA and CDR2 SQIVND (reference sequence). The CDR3 sequence is 16 residues long. The chain's CDR3 is CASSSGVAGVWDEQFF. CDR3 bases: TGTGCCAGTAGTTCCGGGGTAGCGGGAGTTTGGGATGAGCAGTTCTTC.

This clonotype was seen more than once but under ten times. The V call is TRBV7-3, the J call TRBJ2-1; D is perhaps TRBD2 (7 bases). Germline V gene lookup returns CDR1 SGHTA and CDR2 FQGTGA. The CDR3 length is 14 residues. The V and J ends lost 5 bases and 7 bases respectively, with 15 bases between them. The CDR3 nucleotides read TGTGCCAGCAGCCCCCCCGGGGGGCAGAATGAGCAGTTCTTC. Protein sequence: CASSPPGGQNEQFF.

By sample share, this clonotype is medium-sized. The chain has TRBV10-3 and TRBJ2-5; 13 nucleotides line up with TRBD2. The V and J ends lost 11 bases and 4 bases, in that order; junction bases with no gene match: 7. Per the germline V gene, CDR1 is ENHRY and CDR2 is SYGVKD. The CDR3 consists of 14 residues. This CDR3 is CAPGTSGDPETQYF. CDR3 DNA sequence: TGTGCCCCCGGGACTAGCGGGGACCCAGAGACCCAGTACTTC.

This clonotype was recorded many times. The chain joins TRBV7-9 to TRBJ2-2, with D possibly matching TRBD2 (6 bases). Trimming pared 5 bases from V and 8 bases from J, leaving 18 bases between. The CDR3 consists of 15 residues. The V gene's germline CDR1 is SEHNR and CDR2 FQNEAQ (reference sequence). The CDR3 nucleotides are TGTGCCAGCAGCCTAGGACTAACCCGGAGTGGGGAGCTGTTTTTT. Protein sequence: CASSLGLTRSGELFF.

Only a few counts were recorded for this clonotype. V usage is TRBV2 and J usage is TRBJ2-7; 10 nucleotides match TRBD2. CDR1 and CDR2 from the germline V gene are SNHLY and FYNNEI. CDR3 length: 15 amino acids. V dropped 6 bases and J dropped 1; count of bases not matched to a gene: 6. CDR3 sequence reads: CASRALAGVSYEQYF. CDR3 bases: TGTGCCAGCAGGGCGCTAGCGGGAGTATCCTACGAGCAGTACTTC.

This clonotype occurred many times. The gene calls are TRBV4-3 and TRBJ2-7, with D tentatively TRBD1 (5 bases). The CDR3 covers 14 residues. Germline CDR1 is LGHNA and CDR2 is YSLEER. V lost 0 bases, J lost 1 base, and 7 bases lay in between. DNA of the CDR3: TGCGCCAGCAGCCAAGACCGACAGTCCTACGAGCAGTACGTC. Translation gives CASSQDRQSYEQYV.

This clonotype was recorded at least ten times. The chain links TRBV7-9 to TRBJ1-1; perhaps TRBD1 as D (5 bases). Trimming cost V 5 bases and J 5 bases, with 18 bases left between them. The CDR3 length is 15 residues. The germline V gene has CDR1 SEHNR and CDR2 FQNEAQ (reference sequence). CDR3 amino acids: CASSIPGGEGTEAFF. The CDR3 region has the DNA TGTGCCAGCAGCATCCCCGGTGGGGAGGGGACTGAAGCTTTCTTT.